Below, one T cell receptor (beta chain) is given with its context. The antigen this receptor binds is unknown. Per-nucleotide qualities are absent, and no much larger clonotype sits a single base away. This record belongs to a study of STAT5B mutations in CD4+ large granular lymphocyte leukemia (dated 2022 in TCRdb). Study-wide context: When cryopreserved patient cells were available, CD8+ cells were removed first, and anti-CD4 microbeads were then used for selection. The TCRbeta repertoires of CD4+ T-cell large granular lymphocyte leukemia patients were compared with the TCRbeta repertoires of healthy blood donors. Flow cytometry on FACSCanto II or FACSVerse confirmed that purified fractions exceeded 95% purity among lymphocytes.

The germline V gene (reference sequence) gives CDR1 as LNHDA and CDR2 as SQIVND. The CDR3 numbers 16 residues from cysteine through phenylalanine. Just the 48-base CDR3 DNA is kept, in frame starting at base 1. Relative to germline, V is 5 bases shorter and J is 5 bases shorter, with 21 bases between their ends. The immunoSEQ assay at survey resolution was applied to genomic DNA for sequencing of TCRbeta rearrangements. The source study handled its data this way. Any clonotype making up more than 5% of the repertoire was considered a putative leukemic clone, which gave around 62 such clones in fewer than 35 patients. In the TCR sequencing data, the smallest productive clonotype frequency that could be detected was 2.59 x 10-5. Only productive TCRbeta rearrangements, defined as complete and in-frame sequences, were included in the analyses. Sample clonality was computed as Simpson clonality in the immunoSEQ Analyzer version 3.0. Clones were binned by frequency as very rare, small, medium, large (1-20%) or hyperexpanded (>20%). Generation probabilities were estimated with OLGA 1.2.3, V-gene circos plots were generated with VDJtools, specificities were searched for in VDJdb, and CDR3 motifs were identified with GLIPH. TCRdb retrieved this table from immuneACCESS and kept in-frame rearrangements only. Not all clones are present; in checked studies, unresolved V genes account for under half, and no reason is known for the remainder. The V and J calls and clone size come from that table; D and trimming were worked out from the DNA. A total of 4,100 or so clones appear in this sample, roughly 75% of them only once. The ten largest clones represent 8.2% of the sample.

CD4+ T-LGLL patients were recruited from hematology units in Padova (Italy), Helsinki (Finland) and Shinshu (Japan). Depending on which samples were available, patient samples consisted of bead-purified CD4+, CD4+CD8+, CD57+ or CD56+ fractions, or of unselected PBMC. Patient TCRbeta data were integrated with somatic STAT5B mutation profiles obtained by deep amplicon sequencing of the same DNA. All TCR-sequenced material derived from peripheral blood: patient blood samples and healthy donor buffy coats. Peripheral blood mononuclear cells were isolated by Ficoll-Hypaque gradient centrifugation. The Gentra Puregene Cell and Tissue kit was used to extract genomic DNA, and a Qubit 2.0 fluorometer was used to measure the amount of genomic DNA. General findings and caveats noted by the study authors: TRBV06-family usage was enriched among the top patient clones (8/27) compared with healthy controls (2/35). The sources of patient cells varied, and only five to seven CD4-sorted patient samples were included in the clonality comparison with healthy controls. Main leukemic clonotypes were private to each patient, although roughly 26% of the main leukemic clonotypes were found at low frequency in the non-leukemic repertoires of other patients. The data were not HLA-matched, and the relatively small sample size could explain the higher clonality seen in CD4+ compared with CD8+ T-LGLL. CD4-sorted patient repertoires appeared more clonal than healthy CD4+ repertoires, and this difference persisted after removing the putative leukemic clones.

This clonotype was sampled from a man between 65 and 80 years old with CD4+ T-cell large granular lymphocyte leukemia. Input material: PBMCs. The sequence is built from TRBV19 and TRBJ2-5; TRBD1 is a weak D gene call, 6 bases matching. DNA sequence: TGTGCCAGTAGTTTGCTTCCGGGACAAGGGACGGAGACCCAGTACTTC. Protein translation: CASSLLPGQGTETQYF.